This passage covers 14 T cell receptor beta chains from one sample sequenced in a study of breast tumors, draining lymph nodes, adjacent tissues. Using its own MiXCR run on the multiplex PCR reads, TCRdb lists one record per CDR3 protein. Of about 22,000 distinct CDR3 sequences listed, around two thirds are singletons. Material for sequencing was tumor-adjacent breast tissue. The receptor source for this set is a female donor with breast cancer. Some clones in this sample may be carry-over from other donors' samples.

In the case of this clonotype: One end of the junction varies from germline; a read error may be responsible. CDR3 nucleotides: TGTGCCAGCAGCGAAGGAGGGGGGGGCACCTACGAGCAGTACTTC. It yields the protein CASSEGGGGTYEQYF. This chain uses TRBV5-1 with TRBJ2-7, with a tentative D call TRBD2 (7 bases). Germline CDR1 is SGHRS and CDR2 is YFSETQ. The CDR3 extends over 15 amino acids.

The chain joins TRBV24-1 to TRBJ2-3, with D tentatively TRBD1 or TRBD2 (6 bases each). The CDR3 is 14 amino acids. Trimming pared 6 bases from V and 0 bases from J, leaving 9 bases between. CDR1 and CDR2 (germline): KGHDR, SFDVKD. The CDR3 loop is CATSRGASTDTQYF. The CDR3 DNA sequence: TGTGCCACCAGTAGGGGGGCAAGCACAGATACGCAGTATTTT.

This clonotype was seen many times. Possible read error: a much larger clone is one base away. The V and J genes are TRBV20-1 and TRBJ2-2, with 8 bases lining up with TRBD2. CDR3 size: 16 residues. V dropped 2 bases and J dropped 5; count of bases not matched to a gene: 10. Per the germline V gene, CDR1 is DFQATT and CDR2 is SNEGSKA (reference sequence). The CDR3 DNA reads TGCAGTGCTAGACGTCCCGGGACTAGGGCAACCGGGGAGCTGTTTTTT. This sequence encodes CSARRPGTRATGELFF.

The genes are TRBV12-3 or TRBV12-4 and TRBJ2-3; D is ambiguous. The CDR3 is made up of 12 amino acids. The V end lost 5 bases, the J end lost 4 bases, and 7 bases lay between the germline ends. CDR3 sequence: CASSPPADTQYF. CDR3 coding DNA: TGTGCCAGCAGTCCACCCGCAGATACGCAGTATTTT.

This rearrangement joins TRBV27 to TRBJ2-7, with 7 bases identical to TRBD1. The CDR3 length is 13 residues. Trimming took 4 bases from V and 9 from J; bases not matched to a gene: 9. Germline V gene sequence: CDR1 MNHEY, CDR2 SMNVEV (reference sequence). The CDR3 bases are TGTGCCAGCAGTTACCGGGACCCAGGGGGGCAGTACTTC. Its translation: CASSYRDPGGQYF.

The V call is TRBV20-1, the J call TRBJ2-3; 9 nucleotides align to TRBD2. The CDR3 totals 16 residues. The germline V gene encodes CDR1 DFQATT and CDR2 SNEGSKA (reference sequence). Trimming removed 1 base from V and 4 bases from J; junction bases left unmatched: 9. CDR3 coding DNA: TGCAGTGCTAGAGCTAGCGGGGCTAAGGTGGCAGATACGCAGTATTTT. As protein: CSARASGAKVADTQYF.

Points on this clonotype: At one end the junction does not follow the germline gene, possibly because of a read error. The chain links TRBV7-2 to TRBJ2-7; possibly TRBD2 for D (6 bases). This CDR3 contains 15 residues. The germline gives CDR1 SGHTA, CDR2 FQGNSA. CDR3 in amino acids: CASSQRGGATYEQHF. CDR3 nucleotide sequence: TGTGCCAGCAGCCAACGAGGCGGGGCCACCTACGAGCAGCACTTC.

The chain uses TRBV7-9 and TRBJ1-4, with unresolved D. CDR1 SEHNR and CDR2 FQNEAQ come from the germline V gene (reference sequence). The CDR3 has 14 residues. V was cut by 5 bases and J by 7 bases, with 14 bases left in between. The CDR3: CASSLTQAGEKLFF. The CDR3 DNA reads TGTGCCAGCAGCCTGACGCAGGCCGGTGAAAAACTGTTTTTT.

The chain is built from TRBV20-1 and TRBJ1-2; TRBD1 aligns across 12 bases. The V gene's germline CDR1 is DFQATT and CDR2 SNEGSKA (reference sequence). The CDR3 is 15 residues long. Unmatched junction bases numbered 11, after V lost 5 bases and J lost 7 bases. CDR3 nucleotides: TGCAGTGCTGGGCAGACCGGGACAGGGGGCTTTGGCTACACCTTC. It encodes CSAGQTGTGGFGYTF.

This clonotype appeared a single time. The genes are TRBV7-2 and TRBJ2-3, with a tentative D call TRBD2 (7 bases). Germline V gene sequence: CDR1 SGHTA, CDR2 FQGNSA. The CDR3 covers 16 residues. Trimming shortened V by 5 bases and J by 2 bases, and 17 bases separated the two germline ends. The CDR3 protein is CASSPEGGLTTDTQYF. The CDR3, as DNA: TGTGCCAGCAGCCCGGAGGGGGGGCTAACCACAGATACGCAGTATTTT.

This clonotype came up once. This chain connects TRBV5-1 to TRBJ1-2; 11 positions agree with TRBD1. Germline CDR1 and CDR2: SGHRS and YFSETQ. V lost 3 bases and J lost 5; bases outside the gene matches: 6. This CDR3 region has 15 residues. CDR3 nucleotides: TGCGCCAGCAGCTACGGACAGGGGGCAGGTTATGGCTACACCTTC. Its translation is CASSYGQGAGYGYTF.

The chain recombines TRBV6-5 with TRBJ2-2; no definite D call. Per the germline V gene, CDR1 is MNHEY and CDR2 is SVGAGI. CDR3 size: 13 residues. V dropped 2 bases and J dropped 5 bases, with 6 bases sitting between them. The CDR3 region has the DNA TGTGCCAGCAGTTACGACCCTACCGGGGAGCTGTTTTTT. This gives the protein CASSYDPTGELFF.

This sequence joins TRBV4-1 and TRBJ2-3; D remains ambiguous. The CDR3 sequence is 13 residues long. V was trimmed by 1 base and J by 3 bases, leaving 5 bases between them. Germline-derived CDR1 and CDR2 are MGHRA and YSYEKL. CDR3 nucleotide sequence: TGCGCCAGCAGCCAAGCGGCAACAGATACGCAGTATTTT. This gives the protein CASSQAATDTQYF.

In this sample, this clonotype turned up once. The rearrangement uses TRBV19 and TRBJ1-2; no clear D. Germline CDR1 reads LNHDA; CDR2 reads SQIVND (reference sequence). The CDR3 length is 15 residues. V was shortened by 2 bases and J by 0 bases, with 10 bases between the two germline ends. This chain's CDR3 is CASSIRGHANYGYTF. In DNA, the CDR3 is TGTGCCAGTAGTATAAGAGGGCACGCTAACTATGGCTACACCTTC. Full variable domain (missing parts from reference TRBV19 and TRBJ1-2): DGGITQSPKYLFRKEGQNVTLSCEQNLNHDAMYWYRQDPGQGLRLIYYSQIVNDFQKGDIAEGYSVSREKKESFPLTVTSAQKNPTAFYLCASSIRGHANYGYTFGSGTRLTVV.